This TCR beta chain was sequenced in a study of cytomegalovirus exposure and HLA in healthy donors (dated by TCRdb to the late 2010s). For the study in its entirety: An earlier analysis of approximately 600 of the donors reported 250 to 300 Gb of sequence data and 117 million unique TCR beta sequences from approximately 180 million T cells. About 310 gigabases of sequencing data and 78 million or so unique TCR sequences were included in an early release covering roughly 700 HLA-typed donors. Of the approximately 400 genotyped donors, 70% to 90% were placed in the genetic ancestry cluster associated with self-reported Caucasian donors. The study aimed to test whether signatures of past pathogen exposure could be identified by cataloging public T cell receptors. The T cell repertoires of roughly 660 subjects were profiled by immunosequencing and related to cytomegalovirus serostatus. Besides the first cohort of 666 subjects, a separate validation cohort made up of 90 to 150 different subjects was used. The study combined high-throughput TCR immunosequencing, statistical association of individual TCRs with disease status, and machine learning to predict cytomegalovirus infection status. A later analysis re-analyzed previously published TCR beta repertoires from roughly 600 donors and added high-resolution HLA genotyping to study TCR occurrence patterns. Rather than drawing on any new phenotypic data, the later analysis identified candidate immune exposures from TCR beta sequences and the way those sequences occurred across donors. In an earlier analysis of 500 to 650 of the donors, high-throughput TCR beta sequencing was used to judge whether each TCR beta V gene segment behaved as functional or pseudogenic. Donor age, sex, ethnicity and CMV serostatus were compiled together with the repertoire data. In a later genetic analysis, genome-wide SNP genotypes for about 55% of the 666 donors were used, and that subset was treated as a discovery cohort. Every discovery cohort repertoire had been produced on one sequencing platform. HLA typing included class I and class II loci at four-digit resolution. The number of donors typed differed by locus, with 629-630 for A, B, C, DRB1 and DQB1, roughly 520 for DQA1, about 610 for DPA1, and some 470 for DPB1. Because of strong linkage in the cohort, four or five DR-DQ haplotypes were treated as single units for association and clustering. Across some 400 genotyped donors of the cohort, an average of 235,054 unique TCR beta nucleotide sequences per donor were sequenced, and about a sixth of those sequences were non-productive.

The library came from the immunoSEQ multiplex PCR assay. The multiplex PCR relied on a mix of 60 forward primers for TCR Vbeta segments and 13 reverse primers for TCR Jbeta segments. The CDR3 region of rearranged TCR beta genes was amplified from genomic DNA by a multiplex PCR assay. Amplified TCR beta libraries were sequenced as 87-base-pair reads on the Illumina HiSeq System. As for the authors' bioinformatics: A later analysis counted tens of millions of unique TCR beta chains across the 500 to 850 repertoires, and 9 million to 14 million of these chains were shared by at least two donors. To remove PCR and sequencing errors, raw reads were error-corrected and collapsed into unique sequences using a nearest-neighbor algorithm that merged closely related sequences. To assign V, D and J gene segments, CDR3 sequences were aligned to IMGT reference sequences. For a sequence to be retained, at least a six-nucleotide match to both a V gene segment and a J gene segment was required. Rearrangements were classified as productive when the CDR3 lacked stop codons and remained in frame with V and J, and all other rearrangements were classified as non-productive. Following IMGT convention, CDR3 was defined as the stretch from the second conserved V-encoded cysteine up to the conserved J-encoded phenylalanine. The earlier analysis of 450 to 750 of the donors excluded any sequence lacking an unambiguous match to a single V gene segment. An earlier analysis of several hundred of the donors called V segments functional above 56.7% productive rearrangements and segregating when the between-donor standard deviation exceeded 5%. A statistical classification framework was built to diagnose cytomegalovirus status from the catalog of TCR beta chain sequences. A later analysis assigned V and J genes by comparing TCR nucleotide sequences with IMGT/GENE-DB human TR gene sequences. Using the TCRdist pipeline, a later analysis assigned CDR3 sequences along with most-parsimonious VDJ recombination scenarios. In a later analysis, each TCR beta chain was defined by its CDR3 amino acid sequence together with its V-gene family, and reads lacking a unique V-gene family were excluded. A later analysis removed roughly 590 highly shared, low-generation-probability nucleotide sequences to deal with suspected cross-contamination and a sequencing artifact. In a later analysis, a clonal expansion index was calculated for each public chain from normalized within-repertoire ranks of inferred template counts. A later analysis computed generation probabilities with a VDJ recombination model fitted to out-of-frame rearrangements, and checked the results against IGoR. In a later analysis, hypergeometric tests were used to score TCR-TCR, TCR-HLA and TCR-CMV co-occurrence, with a repertoire-size bias correction applied to TCR pairs. False discovery rates were estimated in a later analysis by permuting HLA or CMV assignments 20 times. In a later analysis, co-occurring TCRs were grouped using DBSCAN, with TCRdist sequence similarity added in when clustering inside HLA-allele-positive subsets. Co-occurrence clustering excluded repertoires with fewer than 30,000 or more than 120,000 public chains, plus five with anomalous nucleotide sharing. TCRdb limited this immuneACCESS table to in-frame rearrangements with V and J called. A share of clones is missing; checked studies link under half to unresolved V genes, and the rest is unexplained. For V, J and clone size, that table is used; D and trimming come from the DNA. This sample has over 120,000 clones in its table, and 82% of those were observed once. The ten top clones hold less than 1.5% of the sample.

Findings and caveats that apply to the study as a whole: In an earlier analysis of about 600 of the donors, most TCR beta V segments appeared in productive rearrangements about 87% or about 30% of the time, broadly matching IMGT annotations. In this cohort, only TCR beta chains were sequenced, and detectable features were limited by the absence of alpha or paired-chain data. A further reported finding was that TCR beta sequences accurately predicted the HLA-A and HLA-B alleles for most subjects in the first cohort. Sequencing depth was assumed to be roughly uniform across donors in the presence/absence analyses, though that assumption may not hold. Compared with equally common non-associated chains, HLA-associated TCR beta chains in a later analysis were more clonally expanded and had lower generation probabilities. It was suggested by the authors that the approach could potentially be generalized to other disease states and immunological phenotypes. When HLA alleles, especially DR and DQ, strongly co-occurred, TCR associations were difficult to assign to individual alleles. A later analysis found that TCR association rates varied across HLA loci, with DRB1 alleles showing the most associated TCRs and HLA-C alleles the fewest. V-gene and J-gene trimming of TCR beta chains was associated with a missense DCLRE1C variant in a later genetic analysis, and the association was replicated in an independent cohort. Three of the identified cytomegalovirus-associated TCR beta chains were confirmed in vitro to be specific for cytomegalovirus antigens. Because HLA typing was unavailable for some donors at each locus, only the typed subset was used in association tests. The only immune exposure information available for the cohort was CMV serostatus. Linkage disequilibrium might explain the correlated functional status among segregating V segments, but an unknown experimental factor could not be excluded. In a later genetic analysis, fewer N-insertions in productive TCRs were reported among donors in an Asian-associated ancestry cluster than the approximately 670-donor mean. According to a later analysis, most CMV-associated TCR beta chains appeared to be HLA-restricted, and the HLA associations seemed to be driven largely by CMV exposure. In a later analysis, several top co-occurrence clusters were reported to appear linked to parvovirus B19, influenza, CMV and Epstein-Barr virus. Because the 87-base-pair reads could not distinguish some IMGT-functional V segments, including TRBV6-2 and TRBV6-3, those segments were excluded. A later analysis associated 15,000 to 20,000 TCR beta sequences with specific HLA alleles at a false discovery rate of 0.05. In the study, 164 TCR beta chains were listed as associated with cytomegalovirus. Cytomegalovirus status was reported to be diagnosed by the classifier with high specificity and sensitivity in both the original and validation cohorts. The sequencing pipeline was judged likely to have produced a cluster of highly shared sequence variants as a technical artifact. Over 15 rarely observed V segments, including chromosome 9 orphons, were excluded from the earlier analysis of several hundred of the donors because counts were too low. Across donors, most TCR sequences were observed very rarely, whereas some public TCRs were present in many individuals.

As to this clone: Its binding antigen is unknown. No base qualities exist here, and no much larger clone lies one base off it.

The CDR3 runs 19 residues from the cysteine to the phenylalanine. The read is trimmed to its CDR3 DNA, 57 bases read in frame from base 1. From the germline V gene (reference sequence), CDR1 is MNHEY and CDR2 is SMNVEV. Trimmed from V: 7 bases; trimmed from J: 0 bases; junction bases lacking a gene match: 18. The cohort was made up of around 720 healthy bone marrow donors. All cohort members were sampled while nominally healthy, although unrecorded immune exposures were likely present. The donor tested CMV seropositive and was one of the 289 seropositive cohort members. A peripheral blood sample was collected from each donor, and TCR beta sequencing was performed on peripheral blood mononuclear cells. The Qiagen DNeasy Blood Extraction Kit was used to extract genomic DNA from the blood cell samples.

The sample was PBMCs. In this chain, TRBV27 is recombined with TRBJ1-5, with TRBD1 identical over 7 junction bases. This receptor was identified in a man aged 25-45 years in good health and CMV-seropositive. The CDR3 amino acid sequence is: CASIPASLPQGYSNQPQHF. The sequenced DNA: TGTGCCAGCATCCCAGCTTCCCTTCCACAGGGGTATAGCAATCAGCCCCAGCATTTT.